Sequencing of this T cell receptor (beta chain) was carried out in a study of control samples from healthy donors and cancer patients. The V segment lost 0 bases and the J segment 5 bases; nucleotides outside the gene matches: 2. The CDR3 extends over 15 amino acids. Germline CDR1 SGHAT, CDR2 FQDESV (reference sequence). Profiled with immunoSEQ multiplex PCR; TCRdb holds only in-frame clones, not every one. The sample has some 70,000 clones; more than 80% are singletons. Sequenced material: blood. This clonotype originated in a man aged 55 to 70 in good health. V usage is TRBV11-1 and J usage is TRBJ2-2; TRBD2 aligns across 8 bases. The CDR3 DNA sequence: TGTGCCAGCAGCTTAGCCGGGAGGGAGACCGGGGAGCTGTTTTTT. Its protein product is CASSLAGRETGELFF.